This TCR beta chain stems from a study of blood T cell repertoires in COVID-19. As for the study in general: Spain, Italy and the United States supplied samples that represented acute and convalescent COVID-19. Nucleic acid was either cDNA or gDNA, and it came from T cells, B-cell-depleted T cells, or PBMCs.

In the authors' methods: By means of reference gene primer amplification, nucleated cell counts were estimated. Produced via immunoSEQ multiplex PCR; TCRdb's table is partial and in-frame only. Clonal size and the V and J genes are those of that table, whereas D and trimming came from the DNA. The table includes about 170,000 clones, approximately 80% detected once. In Seattle, patients joined the study during active infection and were tracked longitudinally. The CDR3 is 13 residues long. The V and J ends lost 2 bases and 5 bases respectively, with 9 bases between them. The germline CDR1 and CDR2 sequences are MNHEY and SVGEGT.

The receptor's source is a woman aged 80 or over with COVID-19, enrolled during active disease. Sequencing was carried out using peripheral blood. The rearrangement uses TRBV6-2 or TRBV6-3 and TRBJ2-5; possibly TRBD1 for D (5 bases). CDR3 region: CASSYPKGETQYF. CDR3 nucleotides: TGTGCCAGCAGTTACCCCAAGGGGGAGACCCAGTACTTC.